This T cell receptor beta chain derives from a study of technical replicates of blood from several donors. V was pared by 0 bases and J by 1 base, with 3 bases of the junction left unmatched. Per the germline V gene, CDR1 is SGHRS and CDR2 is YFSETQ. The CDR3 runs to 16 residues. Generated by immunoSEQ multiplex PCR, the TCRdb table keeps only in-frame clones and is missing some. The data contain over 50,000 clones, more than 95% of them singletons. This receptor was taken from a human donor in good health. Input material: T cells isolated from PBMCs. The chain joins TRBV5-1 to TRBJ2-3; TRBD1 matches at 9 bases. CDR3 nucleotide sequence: TGCGCCAGCAGCTTGGCTTGGGACAGGGGCACAGATACGCAGTATTTT. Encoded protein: CASSLAWDRGTDTQYF.